This TCR beta chain was sequenced in a study of cytomegalovirus exposure and HLA in healthy donors. Overall study findings and caveats: Later analysis demonstrated an association between a missense DCLRE1C variant and TCR beta V- and J-gene trimming. Sequencing depth roughly uniform across donors was assumed in presence/absence analyses. There were fewer than 200 TCR beta chains listed as cytomegalovirus-associated.

About this clone: Its specificity is not known.

PCR was performed using 60 Vbeta and 13 Jbeta primers. In the study's own analysis: As a later analysis found, there were 70 million to 90 million unique TCR beta chains, of which roughly 11 million were shared. TCRdb's table, derived via immunoSEQ multiplex PCR, lists solely in-frame clones and lacks some. For V, J and clone size, that table is used; D and trimming come from the DNA. The sample consists of 95,000 to 100,000 clones, roughly 70% of them appearing once. This receptor was obtained from a man over 45 in good health and CMV-seronegative. The sequenced sample consisted of PBMCs.

CDR3 amino acids: CASSPGGTGGLNEQFF. The CDR3 bases are TGTGCCAGCAGTCCCGGAGGGACGGGGGGGCTGAATGAGCAGTTCTTC. The J gene is TRBJ2-1, the V gene TRBV7-6; TRBD2 matches 8 bases. Germline CDR1 reads SGHVS; CDR2 reads FNYEAQ. V lost 6 bases and J lost 7; bases outside the gene matches: 14. The CDR3 totals 16 residues.